Presented here are 16 T cell receptor beta chains from one specimen sequenced in a study of T-cell memory formation after mild COVID-19. TCRdb reanalysed the 5' RACE reads using MiXCR and keeps one entry per CDR3 protein. The repertoire includes 500,000 to 600,000 distinct CDR3 sequences, 18% of them detected once, and 9.5% to 15% sits in the top ten. Sequencing was carried out using PBMCs or a T cell subset sorted from them (not recorded which). All receptors derive from an adult woman who had mild COVID-19 (a few samples of this study predate the infection). Cell type and time point are not known.

This clonotype has only a few counts. The genes are TRBV7-9 and TRBJ2-2; TRBD1 or TRBD2 may be the D gene (5 bases each). Germline V CDR1 and CDR2: SEHNR, FQNEAQ (reference sequence). The ends were cut back, 4 bases at V and 3 bases at J, with 15 bases in the middle. The CDR3 runs to 16 residues. CDR3 sequence: CASSSSRRGYTGELFF. The CDR3 bases are TGTGCCAGCAGCTCATCCCGCCGGGGCTACACCGGGGAGCTGTTTTTT.

A few counts support this clonotype. This CDR3 is CASSRRGSSTDTQYF. The CDR3 nucleotides are TGTGCCAGCTCACGGCGGGGGAGTAGCACAGATACGCAGTATTTT. The J gene is TRBJ2-3, the V gene TRBV18, with 7 bases fitting TRBD2. CDR1 is KGHSH and CDR2 is LQKENI in the germline V gene. This CDR3 has 15 amino acids. V shed 4 bases, J shed 0 bases, and the junction held 4 bases outside the gene matches.

This chain connects TRBV4-1 to TRBJ1-2; D unresolved. Trimming shortened V by 4 bases and J by 1 base, and 13 bases separated the two germline ends. This CDR3 is built from 15 residues. Germline V CDR1 and CDR2: MGHRA, YSYEKL. The CDR3 DNA reads as TGCGCCAGCAGCCGCAAAGAAGAAGTTAACTATGGCTACACCTTC. Translating gives CASSRKEEVNYGYTF.

This clonotype has a handful of counts. The chain recombines TRBV5-1 with TRBJ2-5, with D possibly matching TRBD1 (6 bases). Between the trimmed V and J ends, which lost 1 base and 0 bases, there was a span of 7 bases. The germline gives CDR1 SGHRS, CDR2 YFSETQ. The CDR3 sequence is 14 residues long. The CDR3 DNA follows: TGCGCCAGCAGCTTGACAGGGAACCAAGAGACCCAGTACTTC. Translating gives CASSLTGNQETQYF.

This clonotype was seen a handful of times. V is TRBV4-1 and J is TRBJ2-7; no clear D gene. Germline V gene data show CDR1 as MGHRA and CDR2 as YSYEKL. V was trimmed by 0 bases and J by 3 bases, leaving 12 bases between them. CDR3 length: 15 amino acids. The DNA for the CDR3 is TGCGCCAGCAGCCAAGAGGATGGCAGTTACTACGAGCAGTACTTC. Translating it yields CASSQEDGSYYEQYF.

The CDR3 DNA reads as TGTGCCAGCAGCCCCTTAGCGGGGGGGCCGGCAGATACGCAGTATTTT. Amino acid sequence: CASSPLAGGPADTQYF. The rearrangement uses TRBV7-3 and TRBJ2-3, with 11 bases that match TRBD2. V lost 5 bases and J lost 4; bases outside the gene matches: 8. CDR1 SGHTA and CDR2 FQGTGA come from the germline V gene. The CDR3 spans 16 residues. The variable domain in full, with the rest retrieved from reference TRBV7-3 and TRBJ2-3, is GAGVSQTPSNKVTEKGKYVELRCDPISGHTALYWYRQSLGQGPEFLIYFQGTGAADDSGLPNDRFFAVRPEGSVSTLKIQRTERGDSAVYLCASSPLAGGPADTQYFGPGTRLTVL.

This clonotype was recorded once. A much bigger clone sits one base away, suggesting this may be a read error. The chain employs TRBV7-2 and TRBJ1-2; 10 bases align to TRBD1. Germline V lookup: CDR1 SGHTA, CDR2 FQGNSA. The CDR3 contains 13 residues. The V and J ends lost 7 bases and 3 bases, in that order; junction bases with no gene match: 2. CDR3 protein: CASNGQGDYGYTF. The CDR3 nucleotides are TGTGCCAGCAACGGACAGGGGGACTATGGCTACACCTTC.

In this sample, this clonotype turned up a few times. The chain recombines TRBV2 with TRBJ1-1; 7 nucleotides align to TRBD1. CDR1 is SNHLY and CDR2 is FYNNEI in the germline V gene. The V segment lost 6 bases and the J segment 0 bases; nucleotides outside the gene matches: 7. The CDR3 has 15 residues. The CDR3 loop reads CASSPGQWMNTEAFF. The DNA of the CDR3 is TGTGCCAGCAGCCCGGGACAGTGGATGAACACTGAAGCTTTCTTT.

The chain carries TRBV3-1 and TRBJ1-4, with TRBD1 matching 7 bases. In germline, CDR1 is LGHDT, CDR2 YNNKEL (reference sequence). The CDR3 is 18 amino acids. With 0 bases clipped from V and 8 bases from J, the junction kept 15 bases outside the gene matches. The DNA for the CDR3 is TGTGCCAGCAGCCAAGATCCCTACCCCGACAGGGAAGACGAAAAACTGTTTTTT. It yields the protein CASSQDPYPDREDEKLFF. Full variable domain (missing parts from reference TRBV3-1 and TRBJ1-4): DTAVSQTPKYLVTQMGNDKSIKCEQNLGHDTMYWYKQDSKKFLKIMFSYNNKELIINETVPNRFSPKSPDKAHLNLHINSLELGDSAVYFCASSQDPYPDREDEKLFFGSGTQLSVL.

This clonotype appeared a few times. The gene calls are TRBV5-5 and TRBJ1-1; TRBD1 might be the D (5 bases). The CDR3 is made up of 14 amino acids. The V end was cut by 4 bases, the J end by 1 base, with 11 bases between. Germline CDR1 and CDR2: SGHKS and YYEKEE (reference sequence). The CDR3 nucleotides are TGTGCCAGCAGCCTCGGACACGGGAACACTGAAGCTTTCTTT. Its protein product is CASSLGHGNTEAFF. The whole variable domain, filled in from reference TRBV5-5 and TRBJ1-1, reads DAGVTQSPTHLIKTRGQQVTLRCSPISGHKSVSWYQQVLGQGPQFIFQYYEKEERGRGNFPDRFSARQFPNYSSELNVNALLLGDSALYLCASSLGHGNTEAFFGQGTRLTVV.

This chain uses TRBV4-1 with TRBJ2-5; 7 bases fit TRBD1. J was trimmed by 1 base and V by 5 bases; bases with no gene match: 4. Looked up from germline, CDR1 is MGHRA and CDR2 is YSYEKL. The CDR3 totals 14 residues. CDR3 bases: TGCGCCAGCAGCGAAGGGACAGTCCAAGAGACCCAGTACTTC. Residues: CASSEGTVQETQYF.

This clonotype was seen a handful of times. The chain has TRBV5-8 and TRBJ2-1, with TRBD1 matching over 10 bases. CDR3 size: 15 residues. J was trimmed by 3 bases and V by 4 bases; bases with no gene match: 4. From germline, CDR1 is SGHTS and CDR2 YDEGEE. The CDR3 sequence: CASSQGTGDYNEQFF. CDR3 DNA sequence: TGTGCCAGCAGCCAAGGGACAGGGGACTACAATGAGCAGTTCTTC.

The table lists this clonotype with a few counts. The genes are TRBV5-5 and TRBJ2-1; 10 bases agree with TRBD1. Germline loops: CDR1 SGHKS, CDR2 YYEKEE (reference sequence). CDR3 length: 16 amino acids. Trimming cost V 3 bases and J 3 bases; bases outside gene matches: 6. CDR3 sequence: CASSWGDRGIYNEQFF. DNA of the CDR3: TGTGCCAGCAGCTGGGGGGACAGGGGTATCTACAATGAGCAGTTCTTC.

This clonotype was counted many times. This chain uses TRBV6-2 or TRBV6-3 with TRBJ2-7; 8 positions agree with TRBD2. Trimming at V came to 8 bases and at J to 6 bases, leaving 21 bases not matched to a gene. Germline CDR1 reads MNHEY; CDR2 reads SVGEGT. CDR3 size: 17 residues. The CDR3 region is CASGHFRREGLVFEQYF. The CDR3 DNA reads TGTGCCAGCGGTCACTTCCGACGGGAGGGCCTTGTGTTCGAGCAGTACTTC.

This clonotype was seen a handful of times. V is TRBV19 and J is TRBJ2-2, with D unresolved. CDR1 LNHDA and CDR2 SQIVND come from the germline V gene (reference sequence). The CDR3 spans 15 residues. The germline V and J ends were trimmed by 0 bases and 4 bases, with 9 bases remaining between them. CDR3 sequence reads: CASSIERLSTGELFF. As DNA, the CDR3 is TGTGCCAGTAGTATAGAACGGTTGAGCACCGGGGAGCTGTTTTTT.

This clonotype showed up many times. The V and J genes are TRBV6-6 and TRBJ2-5; D is unclear. The CDR3 runs 14 residues. Germline loops: CDR1 MNHNY, CDR2 SVGAGI (reference sequence). V was pared by 7 bases and J by 9 bases, with 21 bases between. The CDR3 sequence is CASNPATSNRAQYF. Written as DNA, the CDR3 is TGTGCCAGCAACCCGGCCACCTCCAATCGGGCCCAGTACTTC.